What follows are 4 T cell receptor beta chains derived from one specimen sequenced in a study of T cells after yellow fever vaccination. TCRdb reprocessed the 5' RACE reads via MiXCR and lists one record per CDR3 protein. The data contain tens of thousands of distinct CDR3 sequences, 6.5% to 8% of them singletons. The source material was CD8+ T cells sorted from PBMCs, sampled 15 days after the yellow fever booster vaccination. The receptors come from a man aged 25 to 40 who received the YFV17D yellow fever vaccine.

This clonotype was detected ten times or more. The chain employs TRBV7-9 and TRBJ2-7; 9 bases line up with TRBD2. With V trimmed by 4 bases and J by 2 bases, 6 bases remained unmatched. Germline V gives CDR1 SEHNR, CDR2 FQNEAQ (reference sequence). There are 15 residues in the CDR3. In DNA, the CDR3 is TGTGCCAGCAGCTCAGCGGGAGGCCCAACCTACGAGCAGTACTTC. Translation: CASSSAGGPTYEQYF.

This clonotype was found many times. The CDR3 loop is CAIRGDRVETQYF. The DNA for the CDR3 is TGTGCCATCAGGGGGGACAGGGTTGAGACCCAGTACTTC. The chain joins TRBV10-3 to TRBJ2-5, with 9 positions matching TRBD1. After removal of 6 bases from V and 5 bases from J, the junction contained 4 bases not matched to a gene. The CDR3 is 13 amino acids. Per germline, CDR1 ENHRY and CDR2 SYGVKD.

This chain uses TRBV27 with TRBJ2-7; D is possibly TRBD1 (5 bases). The V gene lost 0 bases and the J gene lost 2 bases, with 11 bases spanning the gap. Germline CDR1 MNHEY, CDR2 SMNVEV (reference sequence). This CDR3 region has 15 residues. The chain's CDR3 is CASSLSGLPTYEQYF. The CDR3 nucleotides are TGTGCCAGCAGTTTATCGGGGCTCCCCACCTACGAGCAGTACTTC.

This clonotype was detected many times. The gene calls are TRBV7-9 and TRBJ2-7, with 9 bases that match TRBD2. V shed 7 bases, J shed 7 bases, and the junction held 2 bases outside the gene matches. The CDR3 length is 11 residues. Germline-derived CDR1 and CDR2 are SEHNR and FQNEAQ (reference sequence). The CDR3 here is CASNSGSEQYF. The CDR3 bases are TGTGCCAGCAATAGCGGGAGTGAGCAGTACTTC. Full variable domain (missing parts from reference TRBV7-9 and TRBJ2-7): DTGVSQNPRHKITKRGQNVTFRCDPISEHNRLYWYRQTLGQGPEFLTYFQNEAQLEKSRLLSDRFSAERPKGSFSTLEIQRTEQGDSAMYLCASNSGSEQYFGPGTRLTVT.